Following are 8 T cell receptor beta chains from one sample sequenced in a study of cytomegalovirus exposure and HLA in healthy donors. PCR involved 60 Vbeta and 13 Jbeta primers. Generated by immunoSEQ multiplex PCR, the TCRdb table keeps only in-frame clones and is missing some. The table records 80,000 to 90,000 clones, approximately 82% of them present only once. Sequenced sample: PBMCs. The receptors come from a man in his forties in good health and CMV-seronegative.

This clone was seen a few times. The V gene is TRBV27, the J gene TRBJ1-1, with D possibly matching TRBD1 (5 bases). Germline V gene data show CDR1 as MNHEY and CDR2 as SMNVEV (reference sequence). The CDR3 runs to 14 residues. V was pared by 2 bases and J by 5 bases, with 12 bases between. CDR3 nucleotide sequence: TGTGCCAGCAGTTTAGTCCCGGAGGGGACTGAAGCTTTCTTT. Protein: CASSLVPEGTEAFF.

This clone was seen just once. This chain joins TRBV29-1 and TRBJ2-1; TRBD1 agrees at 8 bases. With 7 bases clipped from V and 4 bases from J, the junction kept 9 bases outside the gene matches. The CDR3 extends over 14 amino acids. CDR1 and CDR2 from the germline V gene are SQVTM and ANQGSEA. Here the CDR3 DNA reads TGCAGCGCCGCGGGACAGGCATTATACAATGAGCAGTTCTTC. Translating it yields CSAAGQALYNEQFF.

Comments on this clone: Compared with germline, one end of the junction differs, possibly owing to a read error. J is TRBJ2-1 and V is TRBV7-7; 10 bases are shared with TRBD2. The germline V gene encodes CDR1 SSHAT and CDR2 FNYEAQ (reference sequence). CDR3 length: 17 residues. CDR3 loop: CASSLEVGSSGSIEQFF. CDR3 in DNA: TGTGCTAGCAGCTTAGAGGTCGGGTCTAGCGGGAGCATTGAGCAGTTCTTC.

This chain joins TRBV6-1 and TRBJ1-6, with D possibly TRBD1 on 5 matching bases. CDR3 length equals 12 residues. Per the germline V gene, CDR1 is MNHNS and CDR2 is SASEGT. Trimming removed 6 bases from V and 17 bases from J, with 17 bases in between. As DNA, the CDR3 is TGTGCCAGCAGCGAGCGGGACTCGAGGATCCACTTT. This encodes CASSERDSRIHF.

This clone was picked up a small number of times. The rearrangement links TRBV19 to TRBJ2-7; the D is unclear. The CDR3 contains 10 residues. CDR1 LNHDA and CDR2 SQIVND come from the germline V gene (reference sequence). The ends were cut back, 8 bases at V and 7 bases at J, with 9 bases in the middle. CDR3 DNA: TGTGCCAGTTCCCGGTGGGAGCAGTACTTC. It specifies CASSRWEQYF. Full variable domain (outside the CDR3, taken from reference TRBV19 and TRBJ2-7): DGGITQSPKYLFRKEGQNVTLSCEQNLNHDAMYWYRQDPGQGLRLIYYSQIVNDFQKGDIAEGYSVSREKKESFPLTVTSAQKNPTAFYLCASSRWEQYFGPGTRLTVT.

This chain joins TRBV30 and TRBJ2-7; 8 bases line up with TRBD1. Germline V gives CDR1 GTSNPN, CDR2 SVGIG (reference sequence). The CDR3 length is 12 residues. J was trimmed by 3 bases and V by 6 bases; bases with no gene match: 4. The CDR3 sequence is CACGTGRYEQYF. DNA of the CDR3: TGTGCCTGCGGGACAGGCCGCTACGAGCAGTACTTC.

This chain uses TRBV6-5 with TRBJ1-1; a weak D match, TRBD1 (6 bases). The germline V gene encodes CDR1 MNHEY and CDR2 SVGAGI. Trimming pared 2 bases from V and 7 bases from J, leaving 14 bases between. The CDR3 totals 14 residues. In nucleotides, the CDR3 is TGTGCCAGCAGTTACGGGGGGGGCTATGGTGAAGCTTTCTTT. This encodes CASSYGGGYGEAFF.

This CDR3 reads CASSTGTLNTGELFF. The CDR3 DNA follows: TGTGCCAGCAGCACCGGGACACTGAACACCGGGGAGCTGTTTTTT. The rearrangement uses TRBV5-4 and TRBJ2-2, with D perhaps TRBD1 (6 bases). V dropped 4 bases and J dropped 1 base, with 11 bases sitting between them. The germline V gene encodes CDR1 SGHNT and CDR2 YYREEE (reference sequence). The CDR3 consists of 15 residues.